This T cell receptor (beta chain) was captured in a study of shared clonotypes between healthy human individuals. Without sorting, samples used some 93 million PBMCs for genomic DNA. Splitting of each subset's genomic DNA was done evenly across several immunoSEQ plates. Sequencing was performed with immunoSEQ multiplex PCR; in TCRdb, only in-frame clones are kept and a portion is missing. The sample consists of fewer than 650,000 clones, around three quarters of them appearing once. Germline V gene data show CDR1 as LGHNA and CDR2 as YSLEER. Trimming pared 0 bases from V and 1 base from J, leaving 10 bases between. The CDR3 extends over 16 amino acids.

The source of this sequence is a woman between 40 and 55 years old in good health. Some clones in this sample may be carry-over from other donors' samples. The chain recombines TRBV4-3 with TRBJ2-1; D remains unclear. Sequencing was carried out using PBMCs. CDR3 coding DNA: TGCGCCAGCAGCCAAGATCATAGGCAGTCCTACAATGAGCAGTTCTTC. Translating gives CASSQDHRQSYNEQFF.